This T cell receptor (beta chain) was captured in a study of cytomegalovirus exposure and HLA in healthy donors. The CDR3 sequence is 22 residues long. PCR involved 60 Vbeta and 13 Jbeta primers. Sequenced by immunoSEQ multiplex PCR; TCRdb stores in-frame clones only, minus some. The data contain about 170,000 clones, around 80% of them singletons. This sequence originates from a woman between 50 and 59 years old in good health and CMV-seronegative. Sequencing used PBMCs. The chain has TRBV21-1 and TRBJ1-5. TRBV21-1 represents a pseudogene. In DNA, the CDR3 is TGTGCCAGCAGCAAAGATGGAACAGAACCGGGGTGGGAAGGCGGTGGCAATCAGCCCCAGCATTTT. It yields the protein CASSKDGTEPGWEGGGNQPQHF.